These 21 T cell receptor beta chains were all obtained from the same sample, sequenced in a study of TIL therapy for anti-PD-1-resistant metastatic lung cancer. Regarding time point: pre-treatment sample, taken before nivolumab and TIL therapy. Most excised metastases sampled were pleural nodules or supraclavicular lymph nodes. The immunoSEQ assay was v3. Only in-frame clones appear in the TCRdb table, and some are missing; sequencing was by immunoSEQ multiplex PCR. The sample has about 26,000 clones, roughly three fifths seen once. The specimen was tumor tissue, collected at baseline. These receptors were taken from a woman between 25 and 85 years old with non-small cell lung cancer.

The chain combines TRBV6-6 with TRBJ1-2; D is unclear. Trimming removed 9 bases at V and 4 bases at J, with 12 bases between. The CDR3 runs 12 residues. Germline CDR1 reads MNHNY; CDR2 reads SVGAGI (reference sequence). The CDR3 DNA follows: TGTGCCAGACTAGGCGGCTGCTATGGCTACACCTTC. Translated, it gives CARLGGCYGYTF.

This clone has only a few counts. V usage is TRBV9 and J usage is TRBJ1-2; 10 nucleotides line up with TRBD1. Germline lookup yields CDR1 SGDLS and CDR2 YYNGEE. Trimming removed 4 bases from V and 4 bases from J; junction bases left unmatched: 7. This CDR3 is built from 15 residues. The CDR3 is CASSPRDRGSYGYTF. The CDR3 coding sequence is TGTGCCAGCAGCCCGAGGGACAGGGGAAGCTATGGCTACACCTTC.

The genes are TRBV4-2 and TRBJ2-4; D gene unclear. V was trimmed by 4 bases and J by 1 base, leaving 14 bases between them. This CDR3 contains 16 residues. Germline V gene lookup returns CDR1 LGHNA and CDR2 YNFKEQ. CDR3: CASSLRDERAKNIQYF. CDR3 in DNA: TGTGCCAGCAGCCTTAGGGATGAGAGGGCCAAAAACATTCAGTACTTC.

The rearrangement uses TRBV7-2 and TRBJ1-1, with D possibly matching TRBD1 (5 bases). Germline V lookup: CDR1 SGHTA, CDR2 FQGNSA. V lost 6 bases to trimming and J lost 1 base, with 9 bases between them. The CDR3 has 13 amino acids. This CDR3 reads CASRGTENTEAFF. The CDR3 nucleotides read TGTGCCAGCAGGGGGACCGAGAACACTGAAGCTTTCTTT.

This clone was recorded only once. The V gene is TRBV5-1, the J gene TRBJ2-7; D gene unclear. The CDR3 contains 12 residues. V was pared by 0 bases and J by 3 bases, with 4 bases between. Germline V CDR1 and CDR2: SGHRS, YFSETQ. The CDR3, as DNA: TGCGCCAGCAGCTTGGGGGACTACGAGCAGTACTTC. Amino acid sequence: CASSLGDYEQYF.

The chain employs TRBV7-2 and TRBJ1-4; D gene unclear. This CDR3 is built from 15 residues. V was pared by 0 bases and J by 0 bases, with 5 bases between. Germline V gene data show CDR1 as SGHTA and CDR2 as FQGNSA. The CDR3 loop is CASSLASATNEKLFF. The CDR3 DNA reads as TGTGCCAGCAGCTTAGCGAGTGCAACTAATGAAAAACTGTTTTTT.

The chain joins TRBV30 to TRBJ1-3, with 7 bases aligning to TRBD1. Germline V gives CDR1 GTSNPN, CDR2 SVGIG (reference sequence). Losses at the gene ends were 4 bases for V and 1 base for J; bases not matched to a gene: 10. CDR3 size: 16 residues. The CDR3 loop is CAWKIGAGGSGNTIYF. The CDR3 DNA is TGTGCCTGGAAAATAGGCGCAGGGGGTTCTGGAAACACCATATATTTT.

J is TRBJ2-5 and V is TRBV5-1; TRBD2 matches at 7 bases. Per germline, CDR1 SGHRS and CDR2 YFSETQ. The junction had 7 bases not matched to a gene; V was cut back by 0 bases and J by 5 bases. The CDR3 spans 15 residues. This CDR3 reads CASSLEGTGRETQYF. As DNA, the CDR3 is TGCGCCAGCAGCTTGGAGGGGACCGGGAGGGAGACCCAGTACTTC.

This clone was detected only a few times. The V and J genes are TRBV4-2 and TRBJ1-5, with TRBD1 as a possible D gene (5 bases). CDR1 is LGHNA, CDR2 YNFKEQ, per germline. V was pared by 1 base and J by 6 bases, with 10 bases between. The CDR3 contains 14 residues. CDR3 DNA sequence: TGTGCCAGCAGCCAAGGTGGGGGGATTCAGCCCCAGCATTTT. It translates to CASSQGGGIQPQHF.

The rearrangement joins TRBV5-6 to TRBJ2-2, with 7 bases identical to TRBD2. With V trimmed by 5 bases and J by 6 bases, 4 bases remained unmatched. The CDR3 has 13 amino acids. Germline lookup yields CDR1 SGHDT and CDR2 YYEEEE. The CDR3 loop reads CASRRLASGELFF. DNA of the CDR3: TGTGCCAGCAGAAGACTAGCTTCCGGGGAGCTGTTTTTT.

The chain employs TRBV21-1 and TRBJ2-5. TRBV21-1 is a listed pseudogene. The CDR3 consists of 12 residues. CDR3: CASSTGRETQYF. CDR3 sequence (DNA): TGTGCCAGCAGCACTGGCCGGGAGACCCAGTACTTC.

This clone came up a few times. V usage is TRBV19 and J usage is TRBJ2-3; 9 bases align to TRBD1. This CDR3 contains 15 residues. Germline V gives CDR1 LNHDA, CDR2 SQIVND (reference sequence). After removal of 5 bases from V and 3 bases from J, the junction contained 6 bases not matched to a gene. CDR3 in DNA: TGTGCCAGTAGTTCACAGGGGGCGCGGACAGATACGCAGTATTTT. Its translation: CASSSQGARTDTQYF.

The J gene is TRBJ2-5, the V gene TRBV9; D is unclear. The CDR3 runs 17 residues. V was cut by 3 bases and J by 4 bases, with 22 bases left in between. The germline V gene encodes CDR1 SGDLS and CDR2 YYNGEE. The CDR3 region is CASSATPVSRFGETQYF. The CDR3 coding sequence is TGTGCCAGCAGCGCAACACCAGTATCACGGTTCGGAGAGACCCAGTACTTC.

V usage is TRBV25-1 and J usage is TRBJ2-5; D gene ambiguous. The CDR3 runs to 14 residues. V was shortened by 1 base and J by 9 bases, with 15 bases between the two germline ends. The germline gives CDR1 MGHDK, CDR2 SYGVNS. The chain's CDR3 is CASSEFSQSMAQYF. CDR3 nucleotides: TGTGCCAGCAGTGAATTTTCCCAGTCCATGGCCCAGTACTTC.

This clone was seen more than once but under ten times. This chain connects TRBV19 to TRBJ2-7; D gene uncertain. Germline V gives CDR1 LNHDA, CDR2 SQIVND (reference sequence). Trimming stripped 0 bases from V and 2 bases from J, with 8 bases between. This CDR3 comprises 14 residues. This CDR3 is CASSIDRLAYEQYF. CDR3 DNA: TGTGCCAGTAGTATAGACAGGTTGGCCTACGAGCAGTACTTC.

This rearrangement joins TRBV10-2 to TRBJ2-3; D gene unclear. Germline V gene lookup returns CDR1 WSHSY and CDR2 SAAADI. V was shortened by 3 bases and J by 1 base, with 14 bases between the two germline ends. The CDR3 is made up of 16 amino acids. The CDR3 here is CASSDRRFKGTDTQYF. In nucleotides, the CDR3 is TGCGCCAGCAGTGATAGACGCTTTAAAGGCACAGATACGCAGTATTTT.

The chain has TRBV18 and TRBJ2-7; 9 bases align to TRBD1. V shed 5 bases, J shed 1 base, and the junction held 3 bases outside the gene matches. Germline loops: CDR1 KGHSH, CDR2 LQKENI. The CDR3 has 14 amino acids. CDR3 sequence reads: CASSSGQGSYEQYF. The DNA of the CDR3 is TGTGCCAGCTCATCGGGACAGGGATCCTACGAGCAGTACTTC.

The V gene is TRBV9, the J gene TRBJ1-3, with unresolved D. Germline V CDR1 and CDR2: SGDLS, YYNGEE. Trimming pared 4 bases from V and 0 bases from J, leaving 8 bases between. The CDR3 is made up of 14 amino acids. CDR3 sequence: CASSSPISGNTIYF. The CDR3 bases are TGTGCCAGCAGCTCCCCTATCTCTGGAAACACCATATATTTT.

This clone was seen only a few times. The CDR3 DNA follows: TGTGCCAGAAGCTACTTCGGGACCTCCTACGAGCAGTACTTC. It specifies CARSYFGTSYEQYF. V is TRBV5-3 and J is TRBJ2-7, with D perhaps given as TRBD1 or TRBD2 (5 bases each). TRBV5-3 is an ORF, with its function uncertain. Trimming cost V 3 bases and J 0 bases, with 10 bases left between them. The CDR3 extends over 14 amino acids.

The rearrangement uses TRBV7-2 and TRBJ2-5, with unresolved D. The CDR3 spans 11 residues. V gave up 2 bases and J gave up 2 bases, with 0 bases separating them. CDR1 is SGHTA and CDR2 is FQGNSA in the germline V gene. CDR3 loop: CASSLQETQYF. The CDR3 region has the DNA TGTGCCAGCAGCTTACAAGAGACCCAGTACTTC. Full variable domain (rest looked up from reference TRBV7-2 and TRBJ2-5): GAGVSQSPSNKVTEKGKDVELRCDPISGHTALYWYRQSLGQGLEFLIYFQGNSAPDKSGLPSDRFSAERTGGSVSTLTIQRTQQEDSAVYLCASSLQETQYFGPGTRLLVL.

This chain connects TRBV29-1 to TRBJ1-2, with D possibly being TRBD1 (5 bases). There are 14 residues in the CDR3. Per germline, CDR1 SQVTM and CDR2 ANQGSEA. The germline V and J ends were trimmed by 6 bases and 7 bases, with 21 bases remaining between them. The CDR3 DNA sequence: TGCAGCGTCGCTACATGGGGGACCGGGGTTGGCTACACCTTC. Residues: CSVATWGTGVGYTF.